The present TCR beta chain was sequenced within a study of beta chain features in type 1 diabetes. In the study overall: Healthy donors resembled patients in age, gender and cell yields.

The length of the CDR3 is 14 residues. The germline CDR1 and CDR2 sequences are LNHDA and SQIVND (reference sequence). Trimming removed 7 bases from V and 0 bases from J, with 10 bases in between. A note on this clone: Antigen specificity is unknown.

The study reverse transcribed the entire isolated RNA, so it sequenced expressed TCRB transcripts. The protocol was immunoSEQ multiplex PCR, while the TCRdb copy is restricted to in-frame clones and leaves out a portion. The sample contains 110,000 to 150,000 clones, approximately 9.2% of which appear only once. Study-level findings and limits: A possible short-template PCR bias applies equally to patients and controls. Patients' naive, central memory and regulatory TCRB repertoires appeared more alike than those of healthy donors.

The source is a man between 18 and 29 years old in good health. The chain recombines TRBV19 with TRBJ2-1; possible D gene TRBD2, 5 bases. Sequencing was carried out using central memory CD4+ T cells from blood. The CDR3 loop reads CASKRESSYNEQFF. DNA of the CDR3: TGTGCCAGTAAGAGGGAGAGCTCCTACAATGAGCAGTTCTTC.